This T cell receptor (beta chain) was profiled in a study of cytomegalovirus exposure and HLA in healthy donors. Germline V gives CDR1 WSHSY, CDR2 SAAADI. The CDR3 extends over 13 amino acids. V lost 7 bases to trimming and J lost 1 base, with 5 bases between them. This PCR relied on a set of 60 Vbeta primers and 13 Jbeta primers. Produced via immunoSEQ multiplex PCR; TCRdb's table is partial and in-frame only. The table records approximately 84,000 clones, roughly 73% of them present only once. The sequenced material came from PBMCs. This clonotype was sampled from a man between 35 and 55 years old in good health and CMV-seronegative. The rearrangement uses TRBV10-2 and TRBJ2-6; D gene ambiguous. This CDR3 is CASTSSGANVLTF. Written as DNA, the CDR3 is TGCGCCAGCACCTCGTCTGGGGCCAACGTCCTGACTTTC.